The following is a T cell receptor (beta chain) sequence with its context. Libraries were prepared by immunoSEQ multiplex PCR; TCRdb keeps only in-frame clonotypes and omits some of them. The sample contains some 400,000 clones, roughly nine tenths of which appear only once. The data derive from a study of blood T cell repertoires in COVID-19. Study in general: Samples taken during acute and convalescent COVID-19 were collected in the United States, Italy and Spain.

There are 15 residues in the CDR3. Trimming took 5 bases from V and 3 from J, leaving 13 bases between them. Germline-derived CDR1 and CDR2 are SGHAT and FQNNGV. The sequencing sample was made of PBMCs or T cells enriched from blood (not recorded which). The sequence was obtained from a man aged 25 to 40 who had recovered from COVID-19. V gene TRBV11-2 combines with J gene TRBJ1-4, with a weak D call TRBD1 (5 bases). In DNA form, the CDR3 reads TGTGCCAGCAGCCCGCGGGGGAGGGCTAATGAAAAACTGTTTTTT. Amino acid sequence: CASSPRGRANEKLFF.